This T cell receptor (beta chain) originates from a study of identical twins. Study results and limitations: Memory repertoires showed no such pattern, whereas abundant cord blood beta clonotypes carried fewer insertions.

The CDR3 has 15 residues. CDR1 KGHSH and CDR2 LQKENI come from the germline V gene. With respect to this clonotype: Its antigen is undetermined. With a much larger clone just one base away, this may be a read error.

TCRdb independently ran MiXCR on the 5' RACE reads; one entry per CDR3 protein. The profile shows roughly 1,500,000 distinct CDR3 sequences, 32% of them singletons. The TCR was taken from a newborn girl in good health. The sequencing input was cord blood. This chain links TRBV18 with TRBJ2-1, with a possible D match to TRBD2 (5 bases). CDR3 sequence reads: CASPPPSGYYNEQFF. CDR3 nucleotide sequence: TGTGCCAGCCCACCACCCAGCGGCTATTACAATGAGCAGTTCTTC. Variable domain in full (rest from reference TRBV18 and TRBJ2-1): NAGVMQNPRHLVRRRGQEARLRCSPMKGHSHVYWYRQLPEEGLKFMVYLQKENIIDESGMPKERFSAEFPKEGPSILRIQQVVRGDSAAYFCASPPPSGYYNEQFFGPGTRLTVL.